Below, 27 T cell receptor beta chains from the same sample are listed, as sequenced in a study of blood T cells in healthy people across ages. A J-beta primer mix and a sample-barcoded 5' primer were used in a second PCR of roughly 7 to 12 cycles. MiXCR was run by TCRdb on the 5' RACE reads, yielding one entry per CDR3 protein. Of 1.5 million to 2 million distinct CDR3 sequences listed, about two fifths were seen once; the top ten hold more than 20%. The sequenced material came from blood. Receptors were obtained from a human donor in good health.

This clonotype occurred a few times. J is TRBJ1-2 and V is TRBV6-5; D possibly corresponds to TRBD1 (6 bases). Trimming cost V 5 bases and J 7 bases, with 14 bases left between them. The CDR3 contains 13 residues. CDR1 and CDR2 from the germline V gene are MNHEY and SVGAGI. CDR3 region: CASSRSQGSGYTF. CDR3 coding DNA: TGTGCCAGCAGTCGTTCACAGGGTTCTGGCTACACCTTC.

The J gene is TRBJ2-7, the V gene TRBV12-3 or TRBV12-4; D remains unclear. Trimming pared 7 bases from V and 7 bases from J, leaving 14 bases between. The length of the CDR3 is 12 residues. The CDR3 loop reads CASTPWATEQYF. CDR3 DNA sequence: TGTGCCAGCACCCCCTGGGCTACTGAGCAGTACTTC.

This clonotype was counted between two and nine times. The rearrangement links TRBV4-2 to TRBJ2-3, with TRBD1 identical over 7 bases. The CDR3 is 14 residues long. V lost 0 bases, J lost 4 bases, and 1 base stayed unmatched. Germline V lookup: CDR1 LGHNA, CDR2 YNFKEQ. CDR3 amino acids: CASSQETGADTQYF. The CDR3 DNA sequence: TGTGCCAGCAGCCAAGAAACAGGGGCAGATACGCAGTATTTT.

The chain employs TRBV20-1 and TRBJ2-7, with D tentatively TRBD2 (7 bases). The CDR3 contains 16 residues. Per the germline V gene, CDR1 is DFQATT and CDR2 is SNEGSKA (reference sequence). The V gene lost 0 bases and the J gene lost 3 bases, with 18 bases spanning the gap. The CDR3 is CSARDNGSRGGYEQYF. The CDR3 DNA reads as TGCAGTGCTAGAGATAATGGGAGTAGGGGGGGCTACGAGCAGTACTTC.

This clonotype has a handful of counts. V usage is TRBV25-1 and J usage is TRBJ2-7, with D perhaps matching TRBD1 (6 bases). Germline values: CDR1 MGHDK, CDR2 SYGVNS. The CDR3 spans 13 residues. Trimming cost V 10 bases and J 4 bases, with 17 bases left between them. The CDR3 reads CATASDRTYEQYF. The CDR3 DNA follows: TGTGCCACCGCATCGGACAGAACTTACGAGCAGTACTTC.

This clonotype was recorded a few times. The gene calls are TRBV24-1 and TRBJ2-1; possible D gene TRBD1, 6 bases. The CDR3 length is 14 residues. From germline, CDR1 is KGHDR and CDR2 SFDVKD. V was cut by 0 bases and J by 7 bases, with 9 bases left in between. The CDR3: CATSDLQRGNEQFF. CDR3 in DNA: TGTGCCACCAGTGATTTGCAAAGGGGGAATGAGCAGTTCTTC.

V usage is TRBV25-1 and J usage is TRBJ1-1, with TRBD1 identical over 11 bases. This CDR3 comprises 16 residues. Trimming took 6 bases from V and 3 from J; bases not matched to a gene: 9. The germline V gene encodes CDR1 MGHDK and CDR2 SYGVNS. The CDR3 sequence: CASRKGQGARDTEAFF. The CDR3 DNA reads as TGTGCCAGCAGGAAAGGACAGGGGGCGAGAGACACTGAAGCTTTCTTT.

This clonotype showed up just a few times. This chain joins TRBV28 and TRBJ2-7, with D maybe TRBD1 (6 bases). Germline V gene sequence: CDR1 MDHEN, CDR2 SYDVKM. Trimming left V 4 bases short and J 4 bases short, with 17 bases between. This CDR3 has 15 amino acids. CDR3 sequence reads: CASSSGVNTVYEQYF. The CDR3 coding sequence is TGTGCCAGCAGTTCAGGGGTCAACACAGTGTACGAGCAGTACTTC. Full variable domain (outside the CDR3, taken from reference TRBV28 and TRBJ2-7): DVKVTQSSRYLVKRTGEKVFLECVQDMDHENMFWYRQDPGLGLRLIYFSYDVKMKEKGDIPEGYSVSREKKERFSLILESASTNQTSMYLCASSSGVNTVYEQYFGPGTRLTVT.

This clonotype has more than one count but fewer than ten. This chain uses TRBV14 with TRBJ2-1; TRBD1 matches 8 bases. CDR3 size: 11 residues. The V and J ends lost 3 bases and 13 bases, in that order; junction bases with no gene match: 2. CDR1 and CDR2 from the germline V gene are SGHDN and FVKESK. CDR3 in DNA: TGTGCCAGCAGCCACGGGACAGGACAGTTCTTC. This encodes CASSHGTGQFF.

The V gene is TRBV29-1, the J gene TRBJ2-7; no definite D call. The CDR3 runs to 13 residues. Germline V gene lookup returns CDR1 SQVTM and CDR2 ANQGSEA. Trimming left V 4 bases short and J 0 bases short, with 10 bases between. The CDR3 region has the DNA TGCAGCGTTGTGGTAGAAAACTCCTACGAGCAGTACTTC. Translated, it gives CSVVVENSYEQYF.

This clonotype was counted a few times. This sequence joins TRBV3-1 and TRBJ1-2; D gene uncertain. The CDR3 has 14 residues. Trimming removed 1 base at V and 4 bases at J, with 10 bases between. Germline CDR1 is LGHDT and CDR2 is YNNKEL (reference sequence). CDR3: CASSQGGSGYGYTF. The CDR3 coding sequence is TGTGCCAGCAGCCAAGGGGGATCTGGCTATGGCTACACCTTC.

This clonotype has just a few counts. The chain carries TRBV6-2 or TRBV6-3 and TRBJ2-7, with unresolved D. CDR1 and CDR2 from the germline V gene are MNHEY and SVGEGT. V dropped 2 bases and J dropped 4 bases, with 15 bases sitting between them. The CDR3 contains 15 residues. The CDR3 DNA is TGTGCCAGCAGTTACAGGATAGCTTCGGGTTACGAGCAGTACTTC. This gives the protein CASSYRIASGYEQYF.

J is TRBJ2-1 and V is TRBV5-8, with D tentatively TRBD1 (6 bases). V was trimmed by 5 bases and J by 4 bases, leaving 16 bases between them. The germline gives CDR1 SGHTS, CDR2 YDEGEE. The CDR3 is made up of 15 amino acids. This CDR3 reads CASRQGRAPYNEQFF. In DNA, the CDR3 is TGTGCCAGCAGACAGGGCCGTGCCCCTTACAATGAGCAGTTCTTC.

This CDR3 reads CSVSGEYNEQFF. CDR3 in DNA: TGCAGTGTATCGGGGGAGTACAATGAGCAGTTCTTC. The chain has TRBV20-1 and TRBJ2-1, with D possibly matching TRBD2 (6 bases). CDR1 and CDR2 (germline): DFQATT, SNEGSKA (reference sequence). CDR3 size: 12 residues. The V end was cut by 7 bases, the J end by 4 bases, with 11 bases between.

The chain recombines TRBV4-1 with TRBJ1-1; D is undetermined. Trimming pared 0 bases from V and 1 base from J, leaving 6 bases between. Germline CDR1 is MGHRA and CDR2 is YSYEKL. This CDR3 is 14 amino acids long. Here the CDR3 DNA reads TGCGCCAGCAGCCAAGAGATTGGGAACACTGAAGCTTTCTTT. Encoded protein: CASSQEIGNTEAFF.

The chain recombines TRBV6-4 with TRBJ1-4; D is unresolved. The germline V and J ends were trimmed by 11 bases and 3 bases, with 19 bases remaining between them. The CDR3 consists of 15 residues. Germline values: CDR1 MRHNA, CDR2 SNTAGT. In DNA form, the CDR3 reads TGTGCCCCTTCCCCTCCACCGCCGTCTAATGAAAAACTGTTTTTT. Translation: CAPSPPPPSNEKLFF.

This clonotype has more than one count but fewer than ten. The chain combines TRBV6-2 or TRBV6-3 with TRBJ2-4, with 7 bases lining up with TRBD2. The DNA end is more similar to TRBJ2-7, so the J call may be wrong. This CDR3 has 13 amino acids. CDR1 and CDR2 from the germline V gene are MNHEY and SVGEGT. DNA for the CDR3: TGTGCCAGCAGGTTTCGCGGGGGTTACGAGCAGTACTTC. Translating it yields CASRFRGGYEQYF.

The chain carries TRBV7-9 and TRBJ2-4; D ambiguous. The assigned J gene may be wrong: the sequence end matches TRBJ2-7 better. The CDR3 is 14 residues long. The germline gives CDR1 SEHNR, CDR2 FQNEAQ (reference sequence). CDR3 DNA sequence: TGTGCCAGCAGCTTAGGTAACAGTCACTACGAGCAGTACTTC. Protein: CASSLGNSHYEQYF.

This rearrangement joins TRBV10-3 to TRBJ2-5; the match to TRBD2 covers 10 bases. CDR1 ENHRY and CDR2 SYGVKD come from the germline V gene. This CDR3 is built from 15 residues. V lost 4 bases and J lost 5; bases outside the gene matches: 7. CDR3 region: CAISGERGGTETQYF. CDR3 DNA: TGTGCCATCAGTGGAGAGCGGGGGGGCACGGAGACCCAGTACTTC.

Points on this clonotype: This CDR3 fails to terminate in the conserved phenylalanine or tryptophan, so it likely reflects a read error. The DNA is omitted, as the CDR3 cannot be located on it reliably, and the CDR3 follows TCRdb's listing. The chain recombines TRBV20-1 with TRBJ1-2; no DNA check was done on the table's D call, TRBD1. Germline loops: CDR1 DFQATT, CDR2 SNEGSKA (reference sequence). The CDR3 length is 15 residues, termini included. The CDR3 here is CSALPGQGLGGGYTC.

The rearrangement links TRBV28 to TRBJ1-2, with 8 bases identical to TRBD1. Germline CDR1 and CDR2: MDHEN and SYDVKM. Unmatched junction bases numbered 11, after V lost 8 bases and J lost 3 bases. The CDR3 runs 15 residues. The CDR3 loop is CASAQRQGRYYGYTF. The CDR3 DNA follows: TGTGCCAGCGCCCAACGACAGGGGCGTTACTATGGCTACACCTTC.

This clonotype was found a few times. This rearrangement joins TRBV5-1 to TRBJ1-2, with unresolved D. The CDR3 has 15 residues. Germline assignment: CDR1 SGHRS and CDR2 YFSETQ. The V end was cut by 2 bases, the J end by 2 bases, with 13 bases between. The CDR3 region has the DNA TGCGCCAGCAGCTTAGGATCCTATACAAACTATGGCTACACCTTC. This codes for CASSLGSYTNYGYTF.

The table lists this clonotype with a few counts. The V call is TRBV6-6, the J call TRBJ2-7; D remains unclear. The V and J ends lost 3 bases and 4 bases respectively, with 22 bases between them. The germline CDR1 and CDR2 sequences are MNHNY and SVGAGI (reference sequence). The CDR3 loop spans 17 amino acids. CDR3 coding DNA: TGTGCCAGCAGTTATTTCCCATTGGTCCGGACCAATTACGAGCAGTACTTC. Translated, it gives CASSYFPLVRTNYEQYF.

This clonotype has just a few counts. CDR3 loop: CSVSKRERETQYF. The CDR3 DNA sequence: TGCAGCGTTAGCAAGCGGGAGAGAGAGACCCAGTACTTC. The chain joins TRBV29-1 to TRBJ2-5; 8 bases fit TRBD2. V gave up 5 bases and J gave up 4 bases; unmatched junction bases: 6. The CDR3 totals 13 residues. The V gene's germline CDR1 is SQVTM and CDR2 ANQGSEA.

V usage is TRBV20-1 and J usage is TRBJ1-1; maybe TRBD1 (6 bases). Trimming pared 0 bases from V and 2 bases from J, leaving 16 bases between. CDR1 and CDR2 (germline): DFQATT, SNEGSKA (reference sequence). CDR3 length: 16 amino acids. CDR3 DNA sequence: TGCAGTGCTAGAGATGGACGGTTACAGGGTAACACTGAAGCTTTCTTT. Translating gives CSARDGRLQGNTEAFF.

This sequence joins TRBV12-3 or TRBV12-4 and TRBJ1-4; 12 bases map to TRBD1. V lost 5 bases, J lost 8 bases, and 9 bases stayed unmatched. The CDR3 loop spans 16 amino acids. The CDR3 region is CASSTRDRGRREKLFF. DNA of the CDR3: TGTGCCAGCAGTACCCGGGACAGGGGGCGAAGGGAAAAACTGTTTTTT.

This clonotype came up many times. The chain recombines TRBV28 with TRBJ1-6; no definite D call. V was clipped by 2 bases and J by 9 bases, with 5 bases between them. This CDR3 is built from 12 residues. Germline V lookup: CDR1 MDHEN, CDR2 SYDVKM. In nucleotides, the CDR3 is TGTGCCAGCAGTTTAAGTACTTCACCCCTCCACTTT. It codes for CASSLSTSPLHF.